This T cell receptor (beta chain) was sequenced for a study of blood T cell repertoires in COVID-19. Study overall: The United States, Italy and Spain provided the acute and convalescent COVID-19 samples. T cells, B-cell-depleted T cells, or PBMCs provided the cDNA or gDNA that served as material.

Living in under 30 US areas, the participants were between roughly 18 and 89 years of age. TCRdb's copy holds only in-frame clones and misses some; the assay was immunoSEQ multiplex PCR. The table shows some 250,000 clones, with roughly 93% occurring only once. The sequenced sample was PBMCs or T cells enriched from blood (not recorded which). The sequence came from a middle-aged woman with acute COVID-19.

CDR3 in DNA: TGTGCCAGCAGTGAAACGGGACAGGGCGCACCCCTCCACTTT. It yields the protein CASSETGQGAPLHF. This chain links TRBV2 with TRBJ1-6, with TRBD1 matching 9 bases. The CDR3 has 14 residues. Losses at the gene ends were 2 bases for V and 11 bases for J; bases not matched to a gene: 4. CDR1 is SNHLY, CDR2 FYNNEI, per germline.